This TCR beta chain stems from a study of OX40 agonist ivuxolimab in advanced cancers. Data came from immunoSEQ multiplex PCR; TCRdb stores just in-frame clones and leaves some out. The table shows around 64,000 clones, with 80% to 90% occurring only once. V was trimmed by 0 bases and J by 2 bases, leaving 13 bases between them. This CDR3 contains 16 residues. CDR1 is SGDLS, CDR2 YYNGEE, per germline. This clonotype was sampled from an adult with an advanced solid tumor such as melanoma, head and neck, liver or kidney cancer. This specimen consisted of CD4+ or CD8+ T cells sorted from blood, obtained in a trial of the OX40 agonist ivuxolimab. This chain joins TRBV9 and TRBJ2-3, with unresolved D. As DNA, the CDR3 is TGTGCCAGCAGCGTAGGGCGGTTAGACCCCACAGATACGCAGTATTTT. Amino acid sequence: CASSVGRLDPTDTQYF.